This TCR beta chain originates from a study of shared clonotypes between healthy human individuals. CDR1 MNHEY and CDR2 SVGAGI come from the germline V gene. The CDR3 is 13 amino acids. The V end lost 6 bases, the J end lost 4 bases, and 10 bases lay between the germline ends. This was a deep-level run. Original processing methods: Junction-only immunoSEQ data arrived without quality scores, meaning filtering differed. Assay: immunoSEQ multiplex PCR; the TCRdb copy retains only in-frame clones and omits some. That table gives V, J and clone size, and the DNA gave D and trimming. The sample holds a few hundred thousand clones; 95% to 97% are singletons and the top ten take about 0.34%. Comment on this clone: Its antigen is as yet unknown.

Findings and limits, study-wide: The small donor group covered limited genetic and exposure diversity. Incompleteness in sorted-subset sequencing, despite large depth, was shown by rarefaction.

The clonotype comes from a man aged 30-40 years in good health. Sequencing input: memory CD8+ T cells sorted from blood. As to subset: CD45RO+ cells pooled with CCR7-negative TemRA cells. V is TRBV6-5 and J is TRBJ2-1; D uncertain. CDR3 protein: CASRLSLYNEQFF. CDR3 bases: TGTGCCAGCAGACTTAGCCTGTACAATGAGCAGTTCTTC.